Below, one T cell receptor beta chain is given with its context. This sample stems from a study of technical replicates of blood from a few donors. TCRdb keeps only in-frame clones here, not all; method: immunoSEQ multiplex PCR. This sample has 95,000 to 100,000 clones; approximately 96% occur once, and the top ten carry 0.2% to 0.25%. Sequencing was carried out using T cells isolated from PBMCs. The sequence was obtained from a human donor in good health.

CDR3 amino acids: CSVDRSVNTEAFF. The CDR3 DNA follows: TGCAGCGTTGATAGATCGGTGAACACTGAAGCTTTCTTT. The chain carries TRBV29-1 and TRBJ1-1; D remains unclear. The germline gives CDR1 SQVTM, CDR2 ANQGSEA. Trimming left V 3 bases short and J 0 bases short, with 8 bases between. The CDR3 loop spans 13 amino acids.